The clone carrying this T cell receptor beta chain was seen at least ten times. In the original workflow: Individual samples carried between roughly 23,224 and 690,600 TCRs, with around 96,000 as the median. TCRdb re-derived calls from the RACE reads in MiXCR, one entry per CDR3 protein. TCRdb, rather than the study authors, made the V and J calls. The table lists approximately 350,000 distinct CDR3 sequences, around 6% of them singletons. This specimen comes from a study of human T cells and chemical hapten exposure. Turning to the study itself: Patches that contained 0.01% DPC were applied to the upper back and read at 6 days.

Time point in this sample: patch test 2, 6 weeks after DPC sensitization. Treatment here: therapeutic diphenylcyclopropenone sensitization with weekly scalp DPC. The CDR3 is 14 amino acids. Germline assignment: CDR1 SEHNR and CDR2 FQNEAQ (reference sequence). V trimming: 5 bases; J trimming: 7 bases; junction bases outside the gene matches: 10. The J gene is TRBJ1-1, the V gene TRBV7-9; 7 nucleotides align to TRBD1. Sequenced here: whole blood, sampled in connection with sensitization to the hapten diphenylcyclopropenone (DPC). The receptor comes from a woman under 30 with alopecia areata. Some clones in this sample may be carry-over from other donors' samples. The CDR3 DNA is TGTGCCAGCAGCCCAGACAGGGTCGTGGGTGAAGCTTTCTTT. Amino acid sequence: CASSPDRVVGEAFF.